Each of the 30 T cell receptor beta chains below was sequenced from the same sample in a study of tumor-infiltrating lymphocytes in primary liver carcinoma. Researchers generated TCR beta cDNA from approximately 450 ng of total RNA, relying on a constant-region primer. Three nested multiplex PCR rounds, a slightly modified ARM-PCR, produced the libraries for TCR beta. In the first two PCR rounds, TRBV1-TRBV30 forward primers were paired with a C-beta reverse primer, and each round lasted about 10 cycles. One entry per CDR3 protein, called by TCRdb with MiXCR from the multiplex PCR reads. The sample shows about 23,000 distinct CDR3 sequences, 70% to 80% of them seen only once. Between roughly 20 and 32 mg of unsorted bulk tissue served as the source from which RNA and DNA were co-extracted. The sequenced sample was liver tumor tissue from sampling region 5. The sample's subset: tumor region T5, tumor centre. The receptors shown here come from a woman aged 30 to 39 with primary liver carcinoma and hepatitis B virus infection.

The rearrangement joins TRBV12-3 or TRBV12-4 to TRBJ2-3; D is possibly TRBD2 (5 bases). The CDR3 extends over 12 amino acids. Trimming shortened V by 11 bases and J by 5 bases, and 14 bases separated the two germline ends. The CDR3 here is CACMPREDTQYF. The CDR3 bases are TGTGCCTGCATGCCGAGGGAAGATACGCAGTATTTT.

A word on this clonotype: A read error is possible here, since a much larger clone lies one base away. V gene TRBV7-2 combines with J gene TRBJ2-7, with D perhaps matching TRBD2 (5 bases). V was clipped by 0 bases and J by 3 bases, with 15 bases between them. CDR1 SGHTA and CDR2 FQGNSA come from the germline V gene. The CDR3 length is 16 residues. The CDR3 loop is CASSLAERTLSYEQYF. The CDR3 DNA sequence: TGTGCCAGCAGCTTAGCCGAGCGGACCCTAAGCTACGAGCAGTACTTC.

In the case of this clonotype: As the CDR3 is not closed by the conserved phenylalanine or tryptophan, this likely results from a read error. This rearrangement joins TRBV29-1 to TRBJ2-6, with 8 positions matching TRBD1. CDR3 length: 18 amino acids. Germline V lookup: CDR1 SQVTM, CDR2 ANQGSEA. With 0 bases clipped from V and 3 bases from J, the junction kept 10 bases outside the gene matches. The CDR3, as DNA: TGCAGCGTTGAAGATCAACGTCAGGGGGCATGTGGGGCCAACGTCCTGACTCTA. Its translation: CSVEDQRQGACGANVLTL.

A note on this clonotype: The germline gene is not matched at one end of the junction; a read error may be the cause. The genes are TRBV7-8 and TRBJ2-3; D not certain. The end of the DNA aligns better with TRBJ1-5, so the J call may be wrong. The CDR3 has 16 residues. From germline, CDR1 is SGHVS and CDR2 FQNEAQ. The CDR3 reads CASSLGEGGPGDTQHF. The CDR3, as DNA: TGTGCTAGCAGCTTAGGAGAGGGAGGGCCTGGTGATACGCAGCATTTT.

Concerning this clonotype itself: The CDR3 does not end in the conserved phenylalanine or tryptophan, so this is likely a read error. This chain connects TRBV5-6 to TRBJ2-3, with D possibly matching TRBD1 (5 bases). CDR1 SGHDT and CDR2 YYEEEE come from the germline V gene. The V end was cut by 0 bases, the J end by 6 bases, with 14 bases between. This CDR3 has 15 amino acids. The CDR3 loop reads CASSLARANTDTQYS. In DNA, the CDR3 is TGTGCCAGCAGCTTGGCCAGGGCAAACACGGATACGCAGTATTCT.

The chain employs TRBV12-3 or TRBV12-4 and TRBJ2-7; 12 nucleotides agree with TRBD2. This CDR3 is built from 15 residues. V gave up 5 bases and J gave up 10 bases; unmatched junction bases: 12. CDR3 DNA sequence: TGTGCCAGCAGTCATGGACTAGCGGGACAAGGCGAACAGTACTTC. Its translation is CASSHGLAGQGEQYF.

The chain's CDR3 is CASSYALLHTQYF. The CDR3 bases are TGTGCCAGCAGTTACGCGCTGTTGCATACGCAGTATTTT. The chain combines TRBV6-2 or TRBV6-3 with TRBJ2-3; D remains ambiguous. The CDR3 has 13 amino acids. The germline V gene encodes CDR1 MNHEY and CDR2 SVGEGT. Deletions cut 2 bases from V and 7 bases from J, with 10 bases between.

To note about this clonotype: Sequence at one end of the junction differs from germline and may be a read error. The chain is built from TRBV5-6 and TRBJ2-2; tentative D call: TRBD2 (5 bases). The CDR3 consists of 15 residues. From germline, CDR1 is SGHDT and CDR2 YYEEEE. The CDR3 DNA reads TGTGCCAGCAGTTTGACACCCGGAGTCACCGGGGAGCTGTTTTTC. Protein: CASSLTPGVTGELFF.

Details on this clonotype: Germline and junction disagree at one end, which may indicate a read error. The genes are TRBV4-2 and TRBJ2-7, with D hard to call. The CDR3 contains 13 residues. Per germline, CDR1 LGHNA and CDR2 YNFKEQ. The CDR3 sequence: CASNQSGEYEQYF. CDR3 sequence (DNA): TGTGCCAGCAACCAATCAGGTGAGTACGAGCAGTACTTC.

CDR3 residues: CVRSPPGRYEQYF. CDR3 in DNA: TGTGTGAGGAGCCCTCCGGGGAGGTATGAGCAGTACTTC. The chain employs TRBV11-2 and TRBJ2-7, with D maybe TRBD2 (6 bases). The CDR3 contains 13 residues. CDR1 is SGHAT and CDR2 is FQNNGV in the germline V gene. Full variable domain (outside the CDR3, taken from reference TRBV11-2 and TRBJ2-7): EAGVAQSPRYKIIEKRQSVAFWCNPISGHATLYWYQQILGQGPKLLIQFQNNGVVDDSQLPKDRFSAERLKGVDSTLKIQPAKLEDSAVYLCVRSPPGRYEQYFGPGTRLTVT.

J is TRBJ2-7 and V is TRBV11-1, with a weak D call TRBD2 (6 bases). CDR1 SGHAT and CDR2 FQDESV come from the germline V gene (reference sequence). V lost 5 bases, J lost 6 bases, and 20 bases lay in between. The CDR3 spans 15 residues. CDR3 amino acids: CASSPRTTGLREQYF. CDR3 bases: TGTGCCAGCAGCCCTCGGACAACAGGACTACGCGAGCAGTACTTC.

This clonotype showed up many times. A much larger clone is a single base away; this may be a read error. The chain employs TRBV12-3 or TRBV12-4 and TRBJ2-3; D might be TRBD1 (5 bases). The CDR3 length is 14 residues. CDR3: CTSSLSREGSTQYF. CDR3 sequence (DNA): TGTACCAGCAGTTTAAGCAGGGAAGGCTCGACGCAGTATTTT.

Concerning this clonotype: At one end the junction does not follow the germline gene, possibly because of a read error. The V gene is TRBV7-9, the J gene TRBJ2-1; the D is unclear. The CDR3 totals 13 residues. Germline-derived CDR1 and CDR2 are SEHNR and FQNEAQ (reference sequence). This CDR3 reads CTSSSTFGNEQFF. The CDR3 DNA is TGTACCAGCAGCTCTACATTCGGAAATGAGCAGTTCTTC.

Points on this clonotype: The CDR3 carries no conserved terminal phenylalanine or tryptophan, so it likely arises from a read error. It is unclear where the CDR3 begins or ends on the DNA, so no DNA is shown, and the CDR3 is as TCRdb lists it. The chain links TRBV11-2 to TRBJ2-7. Germline CDR1 SGHAT, CDR2 FQNNGV. The CDR3 is 12 residues long, counting both termini. The CDR3 loop is CASSSYDYEWYL.

As regards this clonotype: Because it lacks the conserved phenylalanine or tryptophan at the end, this CDR3 is likely a read error. As DNA, the CDR3 is TGTGCCAGCACCTCGGTGCGGGGAAGCCGATTACAGTCCCAGCATCTT. Protein: CASTSVRGSRLQSQHL. The rearrangement links TRBV6-5 to TRBJ1-5; no clear D gene. The CDR3 contains 16 residues. Germline lookup yields CDR1 MNHEY and CDR2 SVGAGI. Trimming removed 7 bases from V and 11 bases from J, with 27 bases in between.

This clonotype occurred a few times. Given a much more abundant clone one base away, this may be a read error. This sequence joins TRBV29-1 and TRBJ2-1; TRBD1 might be the D (5 bases). The CDR3 extends over 13 amino acids. The germline CDR1 and CDR2 sequences are SQVTM and ANQGSEA. Trimming shortened V by 3 bases and J by 8 bases, and 14 bases separated the two germline ends. CDR3 DNA: TGCAGCGTTGATGGGGTAGGGGAAGATGAGCAGTTCTTC. This translates into CSVDGVGEDEQFF.

The chain carries TRBV4-3 and TRBJ1-2, with 7 bases lining up with TRBD1. CDR1 is LGHNA and CDR2 is YSLEER in the germline V gene. This CDR3 spans 20 amino acids. The V segment lost 1 base and the J segment 0 bases; nucleotides outside the gene matches: 17. The CDR3 DNA follows: TGCGCCAGCAGCCAAGGCGAAGGAGGGGGCAGGACTGCCACTAACTATGGCTACACCTTC. Protein product: CASSQGEGGGRTATNYGYTF.

The chain employs TRBV29-1 and TRBJ2-5; 10 bases are shared with TRBD2. The J segment lost 5 bases and the V segment lost 3 bases, leaving 6 bases of the junction unmatched. Germline V gives CDR1 SQVTM, CDR2 ANQGSEA. The CDR3 is 14 amino acids. For the CDR3, the DNA is TGCAGCGTTGATTATCCTAGCGGGAGTGAGACCCAGTACTTC. This translates into CSVDYPSGSETQYF. Filled out from reference TRBV29-1 and TRBJ2-5, the complete variable domain reads SAVISQKPSRDICQRGTSLTIQCQVDSQVTMMFWYRQQPGQSLTLIATANQGSEATYESGFVIDKFPISRPNLTFSTLTVSNMSPEDSSIYLCSVDYPSGSETQYFGPGTRLLVL.

This clonotype has at least ten counts. Since a much larger clone is just one base distant, this may be a read error. The chain has TRBV12-3 or TRBV12-4 and TRBJ2-5, with a possible D match to TRBD2 (5 bases). The CDR3 extends over 14 amino acids. CDR3 in amino acids: CASSYPDSQETQCF. The CDR3 nucleotides read TGTGCCAGCAGTTACCCGGACTCCCAAGAGACCCAGTGCTTC.

About this clonotype: At one boundary the junction diverges from the germline segment, which might be a read error. V is TRBV29-1 and J is TRBJ1-1; perhaps TRBD1 as D (6 bases). Germline CDR1 reads SQVTM; CDR2 reads ANQGSEA. The CDR3 is made up of 13 amino acids. Here the CDR3 DNA reads TGTAGCGTTCTCAGACAGGTGAACACCGAAGCTTTCTTT. This translates into CSVLRQVNTEAFF.

The genes are TRBV30 and TRBJ1-1, with D possibly matching TRBD1 (5 bases). Trimming left V 3 bases short and J 10 bases short, with 15 bases between. This CDR3 has 12 residues. Germline assignment: CDR1 GTSNPN and CDR2 SVGIG (reference sequence). The CDR3 region has the DNA TGTGCCTGGAGAGGGGAGGTCTCTGGAGCTTTCTTT. It codes for CAWRGEVSGAFF.

This clonotype was recorded only once. Given a much more abundant clone one base away, this may be a read error. The chain has TRBV28 and TRBJ1-2; D unclear. Germline V gene data show CDR1 as MDHEN and CDR2 as SYDVKM. V dropped 6 bases and J dropped 7 bases, with 12 bases sitting between them. The CDR3 sequence is 12 residues long. The CDR3 DNA reads as TGTGCCAGCAGCCTGGGGAGCAGTGGCTACACCTTC. Encoded protein: CASSLGSSGYTF.

Concerning this clonotype: A junction boundary mismatches the germline segment, possibly from a read error. The rearrangement links TRBV11-2 to TRBJ1-2; D call uncertain. This CDR3 region has 14 residues. From germline, CDR1 is SGHAT and CDR2 FQNNGV. CDR3 sequence (DNA): TGTGTCAGCAGCTTAAGGGAGGCTAACAATGGCTACACCTTC. The encoded protein is CVSSLREANNGYTF.

This clonotype was seen many times. This chain links TRBV11-1 with TRBJ1-1; D might be TRBD1 (5 bases). The CDR3 runs to 14 residues. Germline V gives CDR1 SGHAT, CDR2 FQDESV (reference sequence). The germline V and J ends were trimmed by 3 bases and 3 bases, with 11 bases remaining between them. The CDR3 nucleotides read TGTGCCAGCAGCTTCGGGCAGGGCTACACTGAAGCTTTCTTT. Protein: CASSFGQGYTEAFF.

A remark on this clonotype: At one end the junction does not follow the germline gene, possibly because of a read error. The chain carries TRBV13 and TRBJ1-1; 7 nucleotides match TRBD1. Germline CDR1 is PRHDT and CDR2 is FYEKMQ (reference sequence). The CDR3 spans 17 residues. CDR3 coding DNA: TGTGCCCGCAGCTTAGGAGGGTTTGGTATAGGGGGCACTGGAGCTTTCTTT. Encoded protein: CARSLGGFGIGGTGAFF.

The gene calls are TRBV7-9 and TRBJ2-7; no reliable D call. The CDR3 extends over 14 amino acids. Looked up from germline, CDR1 is SEHNR and CDR2 is FQNEAQ (reference sequence). Trimming cost V 10 bases and J 0 bases, with 16 bases left between them. In DNA form, the CDR3 reads TGTGCCAACGGCTCGGGTGGCCTCTCCTACGAGCAGTACTTC. It specifies CANGSGGLSYEQYF.

On this clonotype: A junction boundary mismatches the germline segment, possibly from a read error. The DNA of the CDR3 is TGCGTCAGCAGCCCGGGGACGGCCCTCTATTTT. Its protein is CVSSPGTALYF. The rearrangement links TRBV11-2 to TRBJ1-3, with a weak D call TRBD1 (5 bases). The CDR3 runs 11 residues. Per the germline V gene, CDR1 is SGHAT and CDR2 is FQNNGV.

On this clonotype itself: In this CDR3 the conserved last residue, phenylalanine or tryptophan, is missing, so a read error is likely. It is unclear where the CDR3 begins or ends on the DNA, so no DNA is shown, and the CDR3 is as TCRdb lists it. The chain joins TRBV25-1 to TRBJ2-2; whether TRBD2, the table's D call, matches the DNA was not checked. The CDR3 is 16 residues long, counting both termini. Per germline, CDR1 MGHDK and CDR2 SYGVNS. The CDR3 loop reads CASSEGLAGLTGEPFV.

This rearrangement joins TRBV11-3 to TRBJ2-1, with a possible D match to TRBD2 (6 bases). The length of the CDR3 is 13 residues. Germline V gives CDR1 SGHNT, CDR2 YENEEA. CDR3 sequence: CDSSLDGSNEQFF. Written as DNA, the CDR3 is TGTGACAGTAGTTTAGACGGGAGCAATGAGCAGTTCTTC.

In the case of this clonotype: One end of the junction fails to match germline, which may point to a read error. This chain links TRBV4-3 with TRBJ1-2, with D maybe TRBD1 (5 bases). Germline CDR1 and CDR2: LGHNA and YSLEER. The CDR3 sequence is 20 residues long. The CDR3 is CASSQGEGRGRTTTNFGYTF. Written as DNA, the CDR3 is TGCGCCAGCAGCCAAGGCGAAGGAAGGGGCAGGACCACTACTAACTTTGGCTATACCTTC.